Listed below are T cell receptor beta chains from one sample, sequenced in a study of identical twins. TCRdb reanalysed the 5' RACE reads using MiXCR and keeps one entry per CDR3 protein. Of fewer than 250,000 distinct CDR3 sequences in the sample, under 10% were seen once. This sample was shared with a second study, whose subject was yellow fever vaccine responses in identical twins.

Sequenced: memory (CD45RO+) T cells sorted from blood. These receptors were collected from a woman aged 18-29 years in good health. CDR3s include the opening cysteine and the closing phenylalanine or tryptophan. Fields, in order: clone size, J gene, D gene, CDR3 length, V gene, CDR3 DNA, CDR3 protein. D genes are given only for firm matches. Expanded clones are given a class, and other clones once, few, many or no size at all.

many,TRBJ2-3,TRBD2,16,TRBV7-6,TGTGCCAGCAGCTCCCTAGCGGGGGCTAGCACAGATACGCAGTATTTT,CASSSLAGASTDTQYF
many,TRBJ2-3,NA,15,TRBV7-9,TGTGCCAGCAGCTTAGACGGGAGCTTACAAGATACGCAGTATTTT,CASSLDGSLQDTQYF
many,TRBJ2-4,TRBD2,17,TRBV20-1,TGCAGTGCTAGAGATTGGGCGGGGGGTTTAACCAAAAACATTCAGTACTTC,CSARDWAGGLTKNIQYF
few,TRBJ1-5,TRBD1,15,TRBV5-5,TGTGCCAGCAGCCCGATACAGGGGGTCAATCAGCCCCAGCATTTT,CASSPIQGVNQPQHF
few,TRBJ2-3,TRBD2,18,TRBV6-5,TGTGCCAGCAGTTACCGTCCGACTAGCTTCGGTAACACAGATACGCAGTATTTT,CASSYRPTSFGNTDTQYF
NA,TRBJ2-5,NA,15,TRBV10-3,TGTGCCATCAGTGACCCGGGACGTAGCCAAGAGACCCAGTACTTC,CAISDPGRSQETQYF
many,TRBJ2-5,NA,13,TRBV7-9,TGTGCCAGCAGCCTTTGGGGGGGCGAGACCCAGTACTTC,CASSLWGGETQYF
NA,TRBJ1-1,NA,15,TRBV28,TGTGCCAGCAGTTTATTGTCAGGGTCGTTATCTGAAGCTTTCTTT,CASSLLSGSLSEAFF
few,TRBJ2-2,TRBD1,15,TRBV3-1,TGTGCCAGCAGCCCTAGACAGGGGGGAACCGGGGAGCTGTTTTTT,CASSPRQGGTGELFF
NA,TRBJ1-5,TRBD1,14,TRBV28,TGTGCCAGCGGTTTAACAGGGGGCAATCAGCCCCAGCATTTT,CASGLTGGNQPQHF
few,TRBJ2-3,NA,12,TRBV24-1,TGTGCCACCAGCCAGGTAGGAGATACGCAGTATTTT,CATSQVGDTQYF
few,TRBJ2-1,TRBD2,17,TRBV5-1,TGCGCCAGCAGCTTGACGGCTAGCGGGGGACTCATGAATGAGCAGTTCTTC,CASSLTASGGLMNEQFF
many,TRBJ1-4,NA,13,TRBV3-1,TGTGCCAGCAGCCAAGTGGCCGGTGAAAAACTGTTTTTT,CASSQVAGEKLFF
NA,TRBJ2-1,NA,14,TRBV5-1,TGCGCCAGCAGCTTGGCCGGGGTCTACAATGAGCAGTTCTTC,CASSLAGVYNEQFF
NA,TRBJ2-7,NA,12,TRBV20-1,TGCAGTGCTACCCCGGCCTCCTACGAGCAGTACTTC,CSATPASYEQYF
many,TRBJ2-4,NA,16,TRBV4-3,TGCGCCAGCAGCCAAGACTGGGAAGGAGGCAAAAACATTCAGTACTTC,CASSQDWEGGKNIQYF
few,TRBJ2-3,NA,16,TRBV5-1,TGCGCCAGCAGCCCAGTGGTATCTAGCCCGACAGATACGCAGTATTTT,CASSPVVSSPTDTQYF
NA,TRBJ2-1,NA,17,TRBV27,TGTGCCAGCAAACCTAGCGCGAGGGAGTTGGGTCGCAATGAGCAGTTCTTC,CASKPSARELGRNEQFF
few,TRBJ2-1,NA,12,TRBV19,TGTGCCAGTAGTATACCCGGGAATGAGCAGTTCTTC,CASSIPGNEQFF
many,TRBJ2-1,TRBD1,13,TRBV6-1,TGTGCCAGCCGACAGGGAGTCTACAATGAGCAGTTCTTC,CASRQGVYNEQFF
many,TRBJ2-7,NA,13,TRBV12-3/TRBV12-4,TGTGCCAGCAGTTTAGTCGGGACCTACGAGCAGTACTTC,CASSLVGTYEQYF
few,TRBJ1-5,NA,14,TRBV20-1,TGCAGTGCTAGAGGTCCGGCAGAAAATCAGCCCCAGCATTTT,CSARGPAENQPQHF
many,TRBJ2-7,NA,13,TRBV12-3/TRBV12-4,TGTGCCAGCAGTTCCCTGGGTGGGTACGAGCAGTACTTC,CASSSLGGYEQYF
few,TRBJ1-5,NA,12,TRBV20-1,TGCAGTGCCCGTTACCTAGGCCAGCCCCAGCATTTT,CSARYLGQPQHF
few,TRBJ1-6,NA,13,TRBV2,TGTGCCAGCAGCCTAATCAGGGATTCACCCCTCCACTTT,CASSLIRDSPLHF
many,TRBJ2-1,NA,12,TRBV20-1,TGCAGTGCTCAGAGAGGGAGTTTCGACCAGTTCTTC,CSAQRGSFDQFF
few,TRBJ2-1,NA,16,TRBV7-9,TGTGCCAGCAGCTTAGGTTCCGGGAAAGCCTACAATGAGCAGTTCTTC,CASSLGSGKAYNEQFF
many,TRBJ2-7,NA,12,TRBV12-3/TRBV12-4,TGTGCCAGCAGTTCCCCCCCTCATGGGCAGTACTTC,CASSSPPHGQYF
NA,TRBJ1-2,NA,12,TRBV3-1,TGTGCCAGCAGCCAGAGGGGTTTCGGCTACACCTTC,CASSQRGFGYTF
many,TRBJ2-5,NA,16,TRBV5-1,TGCGCCAGCAGCTTGGTAGTGGCGGGGAGACAAGAGACCCAGTACTTC,CASSLVVAGRQETQYF
NA,TRBJ2-4,TRBD1,14,TRBV4-1,TGCGCCAGCAGCCAAGGGGACAGGGCGGACATTCAGTACTTC,CASSQGDRADIQYF
few,TRBJ2-6,NA,13,TRBV3-1,TGTGCCAGCAGTCCAATCGGGGCCAACGTCCTGACTTTC,CASSPIGANVLTF
NA,TRBJ2-7,TRBD2,15,TRBV3-1,TGTGCCAGCAGCCAAGAACTAGCGGGAGGAAACGAGCAGTACTTC,CASSQELAGGNEQYF
NA,TRBJ2-5,TRBD2,16,TRBV10-3,TGTGCCATCAGTGGGGGGGTAACTAGCGGACAAGAGACCCAGTACTTC,CAISGGVTSGQETQYF
NA,TRBJ2-3,TRBD2,19,TRBV11-2,TGTGCCAGCAGCCAATCGGGACGGGGGGGCTCAGGTCGCACAGATACGCAGTATTTT,CASSQSGRGGSGRTDTQYF
many,TRBJ1-6,NA,16,TRBV25-1,TGTGCCAGCGGGGGGGCTGAAATCGAGCCAAATTCACCCCTCCACTTT,CASGGAEIEPNSPLHF
NA,TRBJ2-1,TRBD1,14,TRBV6-5,TGTGCCAGCAGTTACTCGACAGGGGACAATGAGCAGTTCTTC,CASSYSTGDNEQFF
many,TRBJ2-1,TRBD2,13,TRBV12-3/TRBV12-4,TGTGCCAGCACCACGTACGGGGGGGGTGAGCAGTTCTTC,CASTTYGGGEQFF
many,TRBJ1-1,NA,13,TRBV29-1,TGCAGCGTTGAAGTTGGGGGGAACACTGAAGCTTTCTTT,CSVEVGGNTEAFF
many,TRBJ2-3,TRBD2,15,TRBV6-4,TGTGCCAGCAGTGACCAGCGGGGGGGGGCAGATACGCAGTATTTT,CASSDQRGGADTQYF
NA,TRBJ1-1,NA,13,TRBV18,TGTGCCAGCTCCGGAGGGAGTTCCACTGAAGCTTTCTTT,CASSGGSSTEAFF
NA,TRBJ2-7,TRBD2,14,TRBV3-1,TGTGCCAGCAGCCACGCGGGAGCCTTAAGGCAGCAGTACTTC,CASSHAGALRQQYF
few,TRBJ1-3,NA,15,TRBV4-2,TGTGCCAGCAGCTATAGACAGACCTCTGGAAACACCATATATTTT,CASSYRQTSGNTIYF
NA,TRBJ2-5,NA,12,TRBV10-3,TGTGCCACCGGGGGCAGGGAAGAGACCCAGTACTTC,CATGGREETQYF
many,TRBJ1-5,NA,15,TRBV5-1,TGCGCCAGCAGCTTGGCCGGGGGGAAGGGACAGCCCCAGCATTTT,CASSLAGGKGQPQHF
many,TRBJ2-2,NA,12,TRBV2,TGTGCCAGCAGTGAAATGCGGGGGGAGCTGTTTTTT,CASSEMRGELFF
many,TRBJ2-7,NA,12,TRBV14,TGTGCCAGCAGCCCAGCTAATTACGAGCAGTACTTC,CASSPANYEQYF
NA,TRBJ2-2,TRBD2,13,TRBV29-1,TGCAGCCGGGGGGGGGTATTAACCGGGGAGCTGTTTTTT,CSRGGVLTGELFF
NA,TRBJ1-2,NA,18,TRBV9,TGTGCCAGCAGCGTACGTACGAAGGGACTCCCAAGGAACTATGGCTACACCTTC,CASSVRTKGLPRNYGYTF
NA,TRBJ2-3,NA,15,TRBV12-3/TRBV12-4,TGTGCCAGCAGTTTTAGTGCTAGCGGCACAGATACGCAGTATTTT,CASSFSASGTDTQYF
NA,TRBJ2-1,NA,15,TRBV11-2,TGTGACAGCAGCCTCCTCGGACTAAGTTTCGGTGAGCAGTTCTTC,CDSSLLGLSFGEQFF
few,TRBJ2-3,NA,15,TRBV6-5,TGTGCCAGCAGTTACGGCAGGCCTAGCACAGATACGCAGTATTTT,CASSYGRPSTDTQYF
NA,TRBJ1-4,TRBD1,14,TRBV27,TGTGCCAGCAGCGCCGGGACAGGGGTGACAAAACTGTTTTTT,CASSAGTGVTKLFF
many,TRBJ2-5,NA,14,TRBV28,TGTGCCAGCAGTCTCCCAGGGGAAGGGGAGACCCAGTACTTC,CASSLPGEGETQYF
NA,TRBJ2-1,TRBD1,15,TRBV9,TGTGCCAGTTCCACTGGGACAGCGGCTTACAATGAGCAGTTCTTC,CASSTGTAAYNEQFF
many,TRBJ1-5,NA,14,TRBV12-3/TRBV12-4,TGTGCCAGCCGCCCCGCGGGGGGCAATCAGCCCCAGCATTTT,CASRPAGGNQPQHF
NA,TRBJ2-3,TRBD1,16,TRBV7-9,TGTGCCAGCAGCGCCGGGACAGGGTTCCTCGGGAATACGCAGTATTTT,CASSAGTGFLGNTQYF
NA,TRBJ2-6,NA,13,TRBV28,TGTGCCAGCACCTTAGGTGGGCAGGACGTCCTGACTTTC,CASTLGGQDVLTF
many,TRBJ2-7,TRBD2,16,TRBV20-1,TGCAGTGCTAGAGATCTCCGGCGGGAGGGAACCTACGAGCAGTACTTC,CSARDLRREGTYEQYF